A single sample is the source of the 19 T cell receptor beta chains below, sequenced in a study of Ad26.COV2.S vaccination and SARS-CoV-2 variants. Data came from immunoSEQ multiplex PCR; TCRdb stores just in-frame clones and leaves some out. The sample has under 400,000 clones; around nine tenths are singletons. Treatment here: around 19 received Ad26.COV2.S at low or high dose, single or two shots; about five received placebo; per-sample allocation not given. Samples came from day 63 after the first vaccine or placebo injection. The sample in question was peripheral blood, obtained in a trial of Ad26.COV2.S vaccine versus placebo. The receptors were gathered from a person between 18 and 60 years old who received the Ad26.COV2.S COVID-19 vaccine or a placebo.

CDR3 sequence: CASSLYGLNTEAFF. Written as DNA, the CDR3 is TGTGCCAGCAGTCTGTACGGATTGAACACTGAAGCTTTCTTT. The chain couples TRBV4-2 to TRBJ1-1; D is unclear. The germline V gene encodes CDR1 LGHNA and CDR2 YNFKEQ. The CDR3 is 14 amino acids. Trimming stripped 6 bases from V and 0 bases from J, with 11 bases between.

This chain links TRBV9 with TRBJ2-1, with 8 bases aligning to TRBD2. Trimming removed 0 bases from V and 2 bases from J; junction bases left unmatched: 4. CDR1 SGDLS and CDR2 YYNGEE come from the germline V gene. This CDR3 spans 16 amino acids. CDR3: CASSVEGRGAYNEQFF. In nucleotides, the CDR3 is TGTGCCAGCAGCGTAGAGGGGCGGGGGGCCTACAATGAGCAGTTCTTC.

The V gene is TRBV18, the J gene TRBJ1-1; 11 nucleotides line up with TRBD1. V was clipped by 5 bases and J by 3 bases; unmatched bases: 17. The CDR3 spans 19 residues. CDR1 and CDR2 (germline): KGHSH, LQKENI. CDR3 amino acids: CASSATSPDRGRLYTEAFF. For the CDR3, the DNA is TGTGCCAGCTCAGCGACTTCCCCGGACAGGGGGCGTTTGTACACTGAAGCTTTCTTT.

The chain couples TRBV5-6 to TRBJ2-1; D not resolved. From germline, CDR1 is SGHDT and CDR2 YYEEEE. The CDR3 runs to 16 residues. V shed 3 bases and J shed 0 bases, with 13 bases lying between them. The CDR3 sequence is CASSSPPLSSYNEQFF. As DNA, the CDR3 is TGTGCCAGCAGCTCGCCGCCTCTTAGCTCCTACAATGAGCAGTTCTTC.

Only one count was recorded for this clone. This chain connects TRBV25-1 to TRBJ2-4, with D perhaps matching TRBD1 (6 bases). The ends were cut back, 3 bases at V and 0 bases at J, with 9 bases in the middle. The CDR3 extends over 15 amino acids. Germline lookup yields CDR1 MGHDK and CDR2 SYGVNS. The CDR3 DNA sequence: TGTGCCAGCAGTGAGCAGGGGTTAGCCAAAAACATTCAGTACTTC. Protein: CASSEQGLAKNIQYF.

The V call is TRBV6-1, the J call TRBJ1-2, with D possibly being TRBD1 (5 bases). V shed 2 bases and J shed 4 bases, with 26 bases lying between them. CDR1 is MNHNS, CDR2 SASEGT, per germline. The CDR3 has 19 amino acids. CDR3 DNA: TGTGCCAGCAGTGAATTCCTGATATTCGGGGGGAGTGGTTCCTATGGCTACACCTTC. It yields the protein CASSEFLIFGGSGSYGYTF.

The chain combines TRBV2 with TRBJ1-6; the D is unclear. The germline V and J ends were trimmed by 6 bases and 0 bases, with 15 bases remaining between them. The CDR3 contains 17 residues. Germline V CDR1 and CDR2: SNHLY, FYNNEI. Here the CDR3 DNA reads TGTGCCAGCAGCGAACTACACCAGAGCTCCTATAATTCACCCCTCCACTTT. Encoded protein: CASSELHQSSYNSPLHF. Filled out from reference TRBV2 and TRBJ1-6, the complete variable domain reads EPEVTQTPSHQVTQMGQEVILRCVPISNHLYFYWYRQILGQKVEFLVSFYNNEISEKSEIFDDQFSVERPDGSNFTLKIRSTKLEDSAMYFCASSELHQSSYNSPLHFGNGTRLTVT.

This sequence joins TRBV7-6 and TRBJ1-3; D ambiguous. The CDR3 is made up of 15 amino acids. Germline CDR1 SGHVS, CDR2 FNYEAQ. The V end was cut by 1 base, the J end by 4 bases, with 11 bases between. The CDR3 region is CASSLDRSSGNTIYF. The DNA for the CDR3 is TGTGCCAGCAGCTTAGACCGTTCTTCCGGAAACACCATATATTTT.

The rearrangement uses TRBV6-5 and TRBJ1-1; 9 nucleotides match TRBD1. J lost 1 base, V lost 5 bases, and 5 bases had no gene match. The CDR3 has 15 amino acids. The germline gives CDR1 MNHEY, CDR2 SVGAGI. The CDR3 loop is CASSTGGLRNTEAFF. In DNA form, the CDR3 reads TGTGCCAGCAGTACAGGGGGCTTACGGAACACTGAAGCTTTCTTT.

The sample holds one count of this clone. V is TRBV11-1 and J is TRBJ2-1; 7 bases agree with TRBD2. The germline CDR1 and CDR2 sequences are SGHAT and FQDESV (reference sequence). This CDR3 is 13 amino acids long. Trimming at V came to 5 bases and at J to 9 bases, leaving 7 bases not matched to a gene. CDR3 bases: TGTGCCAGCAGCCCCGGGGAGGGGCGTGAGCAGTTCTTC. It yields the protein CASSPGEGREQFF.

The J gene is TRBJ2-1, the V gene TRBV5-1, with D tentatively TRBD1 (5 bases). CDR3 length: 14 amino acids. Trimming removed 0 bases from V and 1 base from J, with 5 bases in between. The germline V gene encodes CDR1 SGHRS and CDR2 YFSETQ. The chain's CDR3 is CASSLDRSYNEQFF. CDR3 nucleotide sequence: TGCGCCAGCAGCTTGGACAGGTCCTACAATGAGCAGTTCTTC.

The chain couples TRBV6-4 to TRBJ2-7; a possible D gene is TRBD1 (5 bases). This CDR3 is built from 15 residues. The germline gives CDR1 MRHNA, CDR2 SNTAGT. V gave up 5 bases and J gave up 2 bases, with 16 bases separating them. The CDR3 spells CASSPSPDTAYEQYF. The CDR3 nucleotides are TGTGCCAGCAGTCCGTCCCCGGACACAGCCTACGAGCAGTACTTC.

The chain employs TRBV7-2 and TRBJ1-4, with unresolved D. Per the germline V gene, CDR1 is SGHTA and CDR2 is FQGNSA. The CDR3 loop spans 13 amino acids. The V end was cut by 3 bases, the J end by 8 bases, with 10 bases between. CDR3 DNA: TGTGCCAGCAGCTTGCGGGCGGGCGAAAAACTGTTTTTT. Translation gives CASSLRAGEKLFF.

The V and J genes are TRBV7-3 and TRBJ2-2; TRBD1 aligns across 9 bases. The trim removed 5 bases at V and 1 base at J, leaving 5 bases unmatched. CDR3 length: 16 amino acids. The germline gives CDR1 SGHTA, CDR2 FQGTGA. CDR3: CASSQTGGLNTGELFF. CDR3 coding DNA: TGTGCCAGCAGCCAAACAGGGGGCCTGAACACCGGGGAGCTGTTTTTT.

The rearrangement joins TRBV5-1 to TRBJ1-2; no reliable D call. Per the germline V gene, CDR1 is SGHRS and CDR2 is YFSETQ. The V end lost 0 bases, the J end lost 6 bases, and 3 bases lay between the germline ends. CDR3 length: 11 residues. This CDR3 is CASSLVNGYTF. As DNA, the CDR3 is TGCGCCAGCAGCTTGGTGAATGGCTACACCTTC.

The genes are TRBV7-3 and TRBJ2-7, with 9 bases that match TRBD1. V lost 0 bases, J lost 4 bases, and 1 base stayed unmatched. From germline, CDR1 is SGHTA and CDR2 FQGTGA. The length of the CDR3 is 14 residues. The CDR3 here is CASSLTGQGYEQYF. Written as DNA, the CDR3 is TGTGCCAGCAGCTTAACGGGACAGGGATACGAGCAGTACTTC.

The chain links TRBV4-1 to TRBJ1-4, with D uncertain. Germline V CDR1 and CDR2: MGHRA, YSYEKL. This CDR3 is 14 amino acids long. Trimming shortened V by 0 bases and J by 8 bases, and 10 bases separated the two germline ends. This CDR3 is CASSQELYGEKLFF. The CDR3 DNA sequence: TGCGCCAGCAGCCAAGAGCTGTATGGGGAAAAACTGTTTTTT.

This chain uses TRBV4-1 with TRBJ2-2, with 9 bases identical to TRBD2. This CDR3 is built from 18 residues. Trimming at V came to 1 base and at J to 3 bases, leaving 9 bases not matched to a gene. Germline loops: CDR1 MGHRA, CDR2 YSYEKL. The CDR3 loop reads CASSQGGAGGRDTGELFF. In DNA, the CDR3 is TGCGCCAGCAGCCAAGGTGGAGCGGGGGGCCGAGACACCGGGGAGCTGTTTTTT.

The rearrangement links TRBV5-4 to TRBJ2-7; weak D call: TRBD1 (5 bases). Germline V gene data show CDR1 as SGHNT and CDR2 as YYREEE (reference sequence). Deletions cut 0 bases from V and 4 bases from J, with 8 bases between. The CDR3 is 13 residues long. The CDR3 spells CASSLEGNYEQYF. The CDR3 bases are TGTGCCAGCAGCTTGGAGGGGAATTACGAGCAGTACTTC.